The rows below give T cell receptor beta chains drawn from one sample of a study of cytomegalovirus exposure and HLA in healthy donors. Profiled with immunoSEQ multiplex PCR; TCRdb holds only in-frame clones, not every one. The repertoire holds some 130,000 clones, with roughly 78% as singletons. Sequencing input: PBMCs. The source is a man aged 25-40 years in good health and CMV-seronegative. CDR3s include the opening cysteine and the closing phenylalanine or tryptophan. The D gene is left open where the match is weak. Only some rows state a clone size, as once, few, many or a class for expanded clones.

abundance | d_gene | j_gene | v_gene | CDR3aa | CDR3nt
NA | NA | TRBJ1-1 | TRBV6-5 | CASITTRGERTEAFF | TGTGCCAGCATTACAACCCGGGGGGAGAGAACTGAAGCTTTCTTT
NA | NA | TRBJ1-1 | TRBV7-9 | CASSPAQGNTEAFF | TGTGCCAGCAGCCCGGCTCAGGGGAACACTGAAGCTTTCTTT
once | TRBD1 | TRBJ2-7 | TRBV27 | CASSSRDRESEQYF | TGTGCCAGCAGTTCCCGGGACAGGGAAAGCGAGCAGTACTTC
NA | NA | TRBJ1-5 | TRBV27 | CASSTTERNQPQHF | TGTGCCAGCAGTACGACAGAGCGCAATCAGCCCCAGCATTTT
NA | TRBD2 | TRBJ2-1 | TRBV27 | CASTEGTSGYNEQFF | TGTGCCAGCACCGAAGGGACTAGCGGATACAATGAGCAGTTCTTC
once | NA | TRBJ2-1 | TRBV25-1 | CASKRGEQFF | TGTGCCAGCAAAAGGGGGGAGCAGTTCTTC
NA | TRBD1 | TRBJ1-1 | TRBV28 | CASSRDRGRWRGEAFF | TGTGCCAGCAGTAGGGACAGGGGGCGATGGCGTGGGGAAGCTTTCTTT
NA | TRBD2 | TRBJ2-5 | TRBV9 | CASSASGWEETQYF | TGTGCCAGCAGCGCTAGCGGGTGGGAAGAGACCCAGTACTTC
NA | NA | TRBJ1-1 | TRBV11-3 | CASSLGRNTEAFF | TGTGCCAGCAGCTTAGGCAGGAACACTGAAGCTTTCTTT
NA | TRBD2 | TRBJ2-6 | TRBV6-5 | CASSYTSGSGANVLTF | TGTGCCAGCAGTTACACTAGCGGGAGTGGGGCCAACGTCCTGACTTTC
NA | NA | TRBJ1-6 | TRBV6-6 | CASSLPPMGGSSPLHF | TGTGCCAGCAGCCTTCCTCCCATGGGGGGTAGTTCACCCCTCCACTTT